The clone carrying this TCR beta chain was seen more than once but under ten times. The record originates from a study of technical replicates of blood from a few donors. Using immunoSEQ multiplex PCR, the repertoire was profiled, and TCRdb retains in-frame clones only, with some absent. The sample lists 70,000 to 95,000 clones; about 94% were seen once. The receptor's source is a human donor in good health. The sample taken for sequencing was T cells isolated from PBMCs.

The CDR3 is CASSRQGTQPQHF. DNA of the CDR3: TGTGCCAGCAGCCGACAGGGGACTCAGCCCCAGCATTTT. The V call is TRBV27, the J call TRBJ1-5; 8 nucleotides match TRBD1. Unmatched junction bases numbered 4, after V lost 6 bases and J lost 6 bases. Germline V lookup: CDR1 MNHEY, CDR2 SMNVEV (reference sequence). The CDR3 contains 13 residues.